The entry below gives a single T cell receptor beta chain sequence along with its context. An end of the junction differs from the germline gene, which may be a read error. The data were obtained in a study of shared clonotypes between healthy human individuals. The CDR3 runs 19 residues. In germline, CDR1 is KGHSH, CDR2 LQKENI. It was at deep level that the assay was run. Study processing details: Junction-only sequences produced by ImmunoSEQ had no quality scores, so filtering differed. Sequencing used immunoSEQ multiplex PCR; TCRdb keeps in-frame clones, though not all of them. That table gives V, J and clone size, and the DNA gave D and trimming. The sample holds about 1.5 million clones, 95% to 99% seen once.

This TCR was sampled from a man aged 30-40 years in good health. Material: naive CD4+ T cells sorted from blood. As for subset: CD45RA+ positively selected. The V call is TRBV18, the J call TRBJ2-7; 10 bases line up with TRBD2. The CDR3 here is CASSPRYRTSGGSSYEQYF. CDR3 DNA sequence: TGTGCCAGCTCCCCACGCTACCGGACTAGCGGAGGGAGCTCCTACGAGCAGTACTTC.